The clone carrying this T cell receptor beta chain came up a few times. The data originate from a study of control samples from healthy donors and cancer patients. TCRdb keeps only in-frame clones here, not all; method: immunoSEQ multiplex PCR. The profile shows about 120,000 clones, around 86% of them singletons. The CDR3 runs to 11 residues. Trimming removed 4 bases from V and 8 bases from J, with 8 bases in between. The genes are TRBV12-3 or TRBV12-4 and TRBJ1-1; no clear D. This receptor was taken from a middle-aged man in good health. The source material was blood. The CDR3 region has the DNA TGTGCCAGCAGTTACGGTCCCGAAGCTTTCTTT. Protein: CASSYGPEAFF.